This TCR beta chain was identified in a study of T-cell memory formation after mild COVID-19. On the study more broadly: TCR clusters were mostly donor specific.

Barcoded TCR alpha and TCR beta cDNA libraries with UMIs came from 5'RACE using constant-segment primers. TCRdb analysed the 5' RACE reads with MiXCR anew, one entry per CDR3 protein. The sample includes some 150,000 distinct CDR3 sequences, 14% of them seen just once. Per germline, CDR1 KGHDR and CDR2 SFDVKD. The CDR3 contains 14 residues. The V and J ends lost 2 bases and 6 bases respectively, with 12 bases between them. The sequencing sample was made of PBMCs or a T cell subset sorted from them (not recorded which). The TCR sequence derives from an adult woman who had mild COVID-19 (a few samples of this study predate the infection). Cell type and time point are not known. V is TRBV24-1 and J is TRBJ1-2; no definite D call. CDR3 in amino acids: CATSDSVTENGYTF. For the CDR3, the DNA is TGTGCCACCAGTGATTCAGTAACAGAAAATGGCTACACCTTC.